These 30 T cell receptor beta chains share one sample of origin, sequenced in a study of cytomegalovirus exposure and HLA in healthy donors. Amplification used 60 Vbeta primers and 13 Jbeta primers. Sequencing was performed with immunoSEQ multiplex PCR; in TCRdb, only in-frame clones are kept and a portion is missing. Altogether 150,000 to 200,000 clones are present, about 80% being singletons, with the ten largest covering around 0.97%. The sequencing sample was made of PBMCs. The receptors shown here come from a woman in her forties or fifties in good health and CMV-seropositive.

V usage is TRBV19 and J usage is TRBJ1-6; TRBD1 matches 7 bases. Germline CDR1 LNHDA, CDR2 SQIVND (reference sequence). This CDR3 region has 14 residues. V was pared by 7 bases and J by 8 bases, with 8 bases of the junction left unmatched. CDR3 DNA sequence: TGTGCCAGTAAACAGGGACAGTCGGATTCACCCCTCCACTTT. Its protein is CASKQGQSDSPLHF.

The rearrangement uses TRBV18 and TRBJ2-1; D remains unclear. With 0 bases removed from V and 7 bases from J, the gap between germline ends came to 7 bases. This CDR3 is built from 13 residues. Germline values: CDR1 KGHSH, CDR2 LQKENI. The CDR3 DNA reads TGTGCCAGCTCACCACCGAGTATAAATGAGCAGTTCTTC. Its translation: CASSPPSINEQFF.

This chain joins TRBV7-2 and TRBJ2-3, with 11 bases fitting TRBD2. The germline V gene encodes CDR1 SGHTA and CDR2 FQGNSA. J lost 3 bases, V lost 2 bases, and 4 bases had no gene match. The CDR3 runs to 16 residues. The CDR3 region is CASSLTSGSPTDTQYF. CDR3 DNA sequence: TGTGCCAGCAGCTTAACTAGCGGGAGCCCTACAGATACGCAGTATTTT.

This chain joins TRBV18 and TRBJ2-7; possibly TRBD2 for D (6 bases). Between the trimmed V and J ends, which lost 6 bases and 2 bases, there was a span of 17 bases. CDR3 size: 15 residues. CDR1 and CDR2 from the germline V gene are KGHSH and LQKENI. The CDR3 nucleotides are TGTGCCAGCTCCCCAACTAGCTCGGTCACCTACGAGCAGTACTTC. This codes for CASSPTSSVTYEQYF.

This sequence joins TRBV14 and TRBJ2-7, with TRBD1 identical over 8 bases. The CDR3 runs to 14 residues. The ends lost 3 bases at V and 9 bases at J; junction bases unmatched: 10. CDR1 and CDR2 (germline): SGHDN, FVKESK. The CDR3 here is CASSQQDREVGQYF. The DNA for the CDR3 is TGTGCCAGCAGCCAGCAGGACAGGGAGGTCGGGCAGTACTTC.

The chain uses TRBV28 and TRBJ2-3; 8 bases map to TRBD1. CDR1 is MDHEN and CDR2 is SYDVKM in the germline V gene. There are 14 residues in the CDR3. J was trimmed by 2 bases and V by 6 bases; bases with no gene match: 4. The CDR3 DNA reads as TGTGCCAGCAGACGGACAGGGAACACAGATACGCAGTATTTT. Residues: CASRRTGNTDTQYF.

V is TRBV18 and J is TRBJ2-5, with D uncertain. The CDR3 is 13 amino acids. The germline V gene encodes CDR1 KGHSH and CDR2 LQKENI. Trimming stripped 2 bases from V and 5 bases from J, with 9 bases between. The CDR3 spells CASSPSRLETQYF. CDR3 coding DNA: TGTGCCAGCTCACCATCTAGACTGGAGACCCAGTACTTC.

The chain employs TRBV5-4 and TRBJ1-1, with D perhaps TRBD1 (6 bases). The V and J ends lost 3 bases and 0 bases respectively, with 12 bases between them. Germline V gene lookup returns CDR1 SGHNT and CDR2 YYREEE (reference sequence). The CDR3 length is 15 residues. Written as DNA, the CDR3 is TGTGCCAGCAGCTGGCCGGGACACATGAACACTGAAGCTTTCTTT. Translated, it gives CASSWPGHMNTEAFF.

This clone came up once. The chain employs TRBV29-1 and TRBJ2-4, with D possibly matching TRBD1 (6 bases). CDR1 is SQVTM, CDR2 ANQGSEA, per germline. The CDR3 is 13 residues long. The ends were cut back, 7 bases at V and 6 bases at J, with 16 bases in the middle. The CDR3 protein is CSGLTLGGNIQYF. The CDR3 DNA follows: TGCAGCGGTCTGACCCTAGGGGGAAACATTCAGTACTTC.

The J gene is TRBJ2-7, the V gene TRBV27; D perhaps matches TRBD1 (5 bases). Trimming left V 3 bases short and J 3 bases short, with 15 bases between. Germline V lookup: CDR1 MNHEY, CDR2 SMNVEV (reference sequence). The length of the CDR3 is 15 residues. CDR3 sequence reads: CASSLAGNGDYEQYF. In DNA form, the CDR3 reads TGTGCCAGCAGTTTGGCAGGGAACGGAGACTACGAGCAGTACTTC.

The chain joins TRBV28 to TRBJ2-6; D is perhaps TRBD1 (6 bases). V lost 4 bases and J lost 4, with 17 bases in between. Germline lookup yields CDR1 MDHEN and CDR2 SYDVKM. This CDR3 spans 17 amino acids. The CDR3 nucleotides are TGTGCCAGCAGTTCCACCGGGACACCGGCAGGGGCCAACGTCCTGACTTTC. Translating gives CASSSTGTPAGANVLTF.

This rearrangement joins TRBV4-1 to TRBJ2-3, with unresolved D. Germline CDR1 and CDR2: MGHRA and YSYEKL. The CDR3 runs 12 residues. The germline V and J ends were trimmed by 2 bases and 6 bases, with 6 bases remaining between them. CDR3: CASSQPGDTQYF. CDR3 nucleotide sequence: TGCGCCAGCAGCCAACCCGGTGATACGCAGTATTTT.

This clone was counted once. The chain has TRBV7-2 and TRBJ1-1, with 9 bases that match TRBD1. The CDR3 extends over 15 amino acids. Germline V gene lookup returns CDR1 SGHTA and CDR2 FQGNSA. The trim removed 1 base at V and 8 bases at J, leaving 8 bases unmatched. CDR3 in DNA: TGTGCCAGCAGCTTAGGTTATACAGGGGGCGGGGAAGCTTTCTTT. Its protein product is CASSLGYTGGGEAFF.

The rearrangement uses TRBV7-2 and TRBJ2-7, with 8 bases fitting TRBD2. Germline trimming cut 5 bases from V and 6 bases from J; bases unmatched to any gene: 12. The CDR3 is made up of 15 amino acids. Germline-derived CDR1 and CDR2 are SGHTA and FQGNSA. The CDR3 coding sequence is TGTGCCAGCAGCCCCGGCGGGGTGCGGGGGGTCGAGCAGTACTTC. Translated: CASSPGGVRGVEQYF.

This clone appeared once. The gene calls are TRBV28 and TRBJ2-3; 9 nucleotides line up with TRBD1. J lost 3 bases, V lost 1 base, and 8 bases had no gene match. The CDR3 is 17 residues long. The germline CDR1 and CDR2 sequences are MDHEN and SYDVKM. CDR3: CASSLSGTGYETDTQYF. CDR3 nucleotide sequence: TGTGCCAGCAGTTTATCAGGGACAGGGTATGAGACAGATACGCAGTATTTT.

This chain links TRBV15 with TRBJ1-3, with TRBD1 matching 7 bases. This CDR3 comprises 16 residues. The V gene end was trimmed by 0 bases and the J gene end by 3 bases; junction bases not matched to a gene: 5. CDR1 LNHNV and CDR2 YYDKDF come from the germline V gene (reference sequence). The CDR3 DNA follows: TGTGCCACCAGCAGAGACCCGACAGGGAGTGGAAACACCATATATTTT. Translating it yields CATSRDPTGSGNTIYF.

The chain combines TRBV2 with TRBJ1-1; perhaps TRBD1 as D (5 bases). CDR1 SNHLY and CDR2 FYNNEI come from the germline V gene. V shed 6 bases and J shed 6 bases, with 11 bases lying between them. There are 12 residues in the CDR3. The CDR3 region is CASSPGGAEAFF. CDR3 nucleotide sequence: TGTGCCAGCAGCCCCGGGGGGGCTGAAGCTTTCTTT.

This chain uses TRBV2 with TRBJ2-7; D is unclear. Trimming removed 7 bases at V and 0 bases at J, with 7 bases between. CDR3 length: 12 residues. Germline CDR1 SNHLY, CDR2 FYNNEI. The DNA for the CDR3 is TGTGCCAGCACCTATCACTCCTACGAGCAGTACTTC. It translates to CASTYHSYEQYF.

V usage is TRBV5-1 and J usage is TRBJ2-7; 8 bases align to TRBD2. Per germline, CDR1 SGHRS and CDR2 YFSETQ. V shed 0 bases and J 7 bases; nucleotides not matched to a gene: 9. The CDR3 contains 15 residues. CDR3 DNA sequence: TGCGCCAGCAGCTTGGGGACTAGCTCCTTGGGGGAGCAGTACTTC. The encoded protein is CASSLGTSSLGEQYF.

This clone was picked up one time. The V gene is TRBV13, the J gene TRBJ2-5; 8 bases line up with TRBD1. The J call is in doubt because the DNA end fits TRBJ2-7 better. The CDR3 is 14 amino acids. Germline assignment: CDR1 PRHDT and CDR2 FYEKMQ (reference sequence). CDR3 in amino acids: CASSPRGLAYEQYF. The DNA of the CDR3 is TGTGCCAGCAGCCCCAGGGGGCTTGCCTACGAGCAGTACTTC.

There are a few counts of this clone. The chain couples TRBV28 to TRBJ1-2, with 7 bases aligning to TRBD1. Germline V lookup: CDR1 MDHEN, CDR2 SYDVKM. Trimming at V came to 6 bases and at J to 8 bases, leaving 15 bases not matched to a gene. The CDR3 totals 15 residues. The CDR3 DNA follows: TGTGCCAGCAGACAACCCCAGGGGGAAGTCGGAGGCTACACCTTC. Translating it yields CASRQPQGEVGGYTF.

V and J are TRBV5-1 and TRBJ2-7; 8 nucleotides agree with TRBD1. This CDR3 contains 14 residues. Unmatched junction bases numbered 1, after V lost 0 bases and J lost 2 bases. Germline values: CDR1 SGHRS, CDR2 YFSETQ. This chain's CDR3 is CASSLGQGPYEQYF. CDR3 in DNA: TGCGCCAGCAGCTTGGGACAGGGGCCCTACGAGCAGTACTTC.

This clone appeared once. The chain combines TRBV29-1 with TRBJ1-1; perhaps TRBD1 as D (6 bases). Between the trimmed V and J ends, which lost 5 bases and 6 bases, there was a span of 19 bases. From germline, CDR1 is SQVTM and CDR2 ANQGSEA. The CDR3 consists of 14 residues. The CDR3 nucleotides read TGCAGCGTTTTCGCCGGGACACGAGATGCTGAAGCTTTCTTT. It translates to CSVFAGTRDAEAFF.

The rearrangement joins TRBV5-1 to TRBJ2-1, with 11 nucleotides matching TRBD2. The CDR3 is made up of 16 amino acids. V lost 0 bases and J lost 6; bases outside the gene matches: 5. Germline V CDR1 and CDR2: SGHRS, YFSETQ. CDR3 in DNA: TGCGCCAGCAGCTTGGCCCCTAGCGGGGGGCTCAATGAGCAGTTCTTC. It yields the protein CASSLAPSGGLNEQFF. Full variable domain (rest looked up from reference TRBV5-1 and TRBJ2-1): KAGVTQTPRYLIKTRGQQVTLSCSPISGHRSVSWYQQTPGQGLQFLFEYFSETQRNKGNFPGRFSGRQFSNSRSEMNVSTLELGDSALYLCASSLAPSGGLNEQFFGPGTRLTVL.

This rearrangement joins TRBV10-1 to TRBJ2-3, with 10 bases identical to TRBD2. The CDR3 has 15 residues. Germline V gene lookup returns CDR1 WNHNN and CDR2 SYGVQD (reference sequence). Trimming at V came to 4 bases and at J to 9 bases, leaving 10 bases not matched to a gene. CDR3 protein: CASSGASGSSRTQYF. As DNA, the CDR3 is TGCGCCAGCAGTGGGGCTAGCGGGAGTTCTCGGACGCAGTATTTT.

The chain combines TRBV19 with TRBJ1-5; 8 bases align to TRBD1. Germline-derived CDR1 and CDR2 are LNHDA and SQIVND (reference sequence). This CDR3 region has 14 residues. The ends lost 2 bases at V and 5 bases at J; junction bases unmatched: 2. CDR3 amino acids: CASSIHRGDQPQHF. The CDR3 bases are TGTGCCAGTAGTATACACAGGGGGGATCAGCCCCAGCATTTT.

The V gene is TRBV7-2, the J gene TRBJ2-5, with D uncertain. The V gene's germline CDR1 is SGHTA and CDR2 FQGNSA. The CDR3 runs to 11 residues. With 4 bases removed from V and 2 bases from J, the gap between germline ends came to 2 bases. CDR3 nucleotide sequence: TGTGCCAGCAGCTCTCAAGAGACCCAGTACTTC. It translates to CASSSQETQYF. Based on the CDR3 plus reference TRBV7-2 and TRBJ2-5, the full variable domain is GAGVSQSPSNKVTEKGKDVELRCDPISGHTALYWYRQSLGQGLEFLIYFQGNSAPDKSGLPSDRFSAERTGGSVSTLTIQRTQQEDSAVYLCASSSQETQYFGPGTRLLVL.

This chain joins TRBV29-1 and TRBJ2-3; 8 nucleotides match TRBD2. The V gene's germline CDR1 is SQVTM and CDR2 ANQGSEA. With 4 bases clipped from V and 4 bases from J, the junction kept 1 base outside the gene matches. The CDR3 is 12 amino acids. The CDR3 is CSVAGGSDTQYF. CDR3 bases: TGCAGCGTTGCGGGAGGGTCAGATACGCAGTATTTT.

This clone was detected once. CDR3 loop: CASSDFLRRGANEKLFF. CDR3 bases: TGTGCCAGCAGTGATTTCCTCCGCAGGGGTGCTAATGAAAAACTGTTTTTT. This rearrangement joins TRBV6-1 to TRBJ1-4; D might be TRBD1 (6 bases). V was shortened by 3 bases and J by 3 bases, with 17 bases between the two germline ends. Looked up from germline, CDR1 is MNHNS and CDR2 is SASEGT. The CDR3 totals 17 residues.

In this sample, this clone turned up once. The gene calls are TRBV18 and TRBJ2-4; tentative D call: TRBD1 (6 bases). With 0 bases removed from V and 0 bases from J, the gap between germline ends came to 15 bases. This CDR3 comprises 18 residues. Looked up from germline, CDR1 is KGHSH and CDR2 is LQKENI. The CDR3 region has the DNA TGTGCCAGCTCACCACCGCTTCAGGGGCACATAGCCAAAAACATTCAGTACTTC. Residues: CASSPPLQGHIAKNIQYF.